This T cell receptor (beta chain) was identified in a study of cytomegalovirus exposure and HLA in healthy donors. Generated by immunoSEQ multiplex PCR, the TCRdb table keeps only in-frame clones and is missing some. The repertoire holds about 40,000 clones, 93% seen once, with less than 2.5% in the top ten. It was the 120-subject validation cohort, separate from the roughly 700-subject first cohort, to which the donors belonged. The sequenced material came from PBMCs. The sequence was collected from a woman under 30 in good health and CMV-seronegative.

The CDR3 sequence is CASSLPGVTNEKLFF. The CDR3 nucleotides read TGTGCCAGCAGTTTACCGGGGGTAACTAATGAAAAACTGTTTTTT. The chain is built from TRBV28 and TRBJ1-4; perhaps TRBD1 as D (5 bases). Germline lookup yields CDR1 MDHEN and CDR2 SYDVKM. The CDR3 consists of 15 residues. V lost 2 bases to trimming and J lost 1 base, with 8 bases between them.